The sequence of this T cell receptor (beta chain) was determined in a study of shared clonotypes between healthy human individuals. Germline V lookup: CDR1 SEHNR, CDR2 FQNEAQ (reference sequence). This CDR3 comprises 16 residues. With V trimmed by 5 bases and J by 2 bases, 7 bases remained unmatched. Each donor was a Caucasian adult residing in Nashville, Tennessee. Original handling: Junction-only sequences without quality scores came from ImmunoSEQ, so filtering differed. The assay was immunoSEQ multiplex PCR, and TCRdb's table has in-frame clones only and misses some. V, J and clone size derive from that table, while D and trimming were established from the DNA sequence. The sample records some 2,500,000 clones, 80% to 95% being singletons.

This chain uses TRBV7-9 with TRBJ2-2; TRBD1 matches at 8 bases. The specimen sequenced was naive CD4+ T cells from PBMCs. The subset was: CD45RA+ positively selected. The receptor was derived from a young man in good health. Some clones in this sample may be carry-over from other donors' samples. The CDR3 reads CASSTRTGNNTGELFF. The CDR3 DNA is TGTGCCAGCAGCACTAGGACAGGGAACAACACCGGGGAGCTGTTTTTT.